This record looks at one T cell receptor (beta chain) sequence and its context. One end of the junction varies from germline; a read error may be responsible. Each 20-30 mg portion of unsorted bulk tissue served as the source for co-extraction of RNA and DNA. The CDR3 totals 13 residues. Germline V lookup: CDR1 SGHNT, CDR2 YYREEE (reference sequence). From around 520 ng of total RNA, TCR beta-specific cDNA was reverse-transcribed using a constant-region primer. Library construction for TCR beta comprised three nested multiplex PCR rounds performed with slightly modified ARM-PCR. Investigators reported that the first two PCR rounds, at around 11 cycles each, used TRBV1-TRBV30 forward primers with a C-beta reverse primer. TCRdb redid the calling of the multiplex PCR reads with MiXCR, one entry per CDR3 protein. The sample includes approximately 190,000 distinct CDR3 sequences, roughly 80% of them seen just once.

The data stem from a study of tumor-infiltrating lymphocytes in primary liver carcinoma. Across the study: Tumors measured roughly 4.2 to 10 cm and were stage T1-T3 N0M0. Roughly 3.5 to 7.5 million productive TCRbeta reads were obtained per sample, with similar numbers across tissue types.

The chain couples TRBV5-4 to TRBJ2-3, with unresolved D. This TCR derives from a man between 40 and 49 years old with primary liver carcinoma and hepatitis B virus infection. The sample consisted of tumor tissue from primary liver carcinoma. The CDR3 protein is CASSLRITDTQYF. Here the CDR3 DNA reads TGTGCCAGCAGCTTGAGGATTACAGATACGCAGTATTTC.